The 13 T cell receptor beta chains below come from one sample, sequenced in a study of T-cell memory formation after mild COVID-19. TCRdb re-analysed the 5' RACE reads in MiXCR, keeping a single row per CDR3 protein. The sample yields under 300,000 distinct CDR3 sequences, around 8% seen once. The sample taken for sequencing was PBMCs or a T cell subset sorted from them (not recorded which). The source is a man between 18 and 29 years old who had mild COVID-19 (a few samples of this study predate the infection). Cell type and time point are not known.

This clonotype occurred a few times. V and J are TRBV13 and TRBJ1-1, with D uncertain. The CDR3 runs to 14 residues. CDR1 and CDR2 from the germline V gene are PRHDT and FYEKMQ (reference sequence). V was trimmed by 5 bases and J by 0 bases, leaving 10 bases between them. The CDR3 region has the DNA TGTGCCAGCAGCCGCTGGCAGGTGAACACTGAAGCTTTCTTT. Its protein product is CASSRWQVNTEAFF.

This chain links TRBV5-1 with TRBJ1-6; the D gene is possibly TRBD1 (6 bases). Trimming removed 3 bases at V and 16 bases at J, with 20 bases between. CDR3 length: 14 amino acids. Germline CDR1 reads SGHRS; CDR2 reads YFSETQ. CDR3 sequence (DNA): TGCGCCAGCAGCTGGAAATTAGGGGGACACATTCTCCACTTT. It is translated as CASSWKLGGHILHF.

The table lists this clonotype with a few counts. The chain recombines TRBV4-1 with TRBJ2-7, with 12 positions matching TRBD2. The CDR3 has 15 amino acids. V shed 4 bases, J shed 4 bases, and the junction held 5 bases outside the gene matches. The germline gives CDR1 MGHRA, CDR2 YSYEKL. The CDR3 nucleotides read TGCGCCAGCAGCCTAGGACTAGCGGGGATTTACGAGCAGTACTTC. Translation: CASSLGLAGIYEQYF.

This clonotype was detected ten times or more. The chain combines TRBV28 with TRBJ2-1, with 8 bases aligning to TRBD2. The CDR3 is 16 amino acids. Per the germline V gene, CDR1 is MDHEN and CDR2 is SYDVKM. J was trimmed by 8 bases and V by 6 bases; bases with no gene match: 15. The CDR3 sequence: CASRRPGGFLVDEQFF. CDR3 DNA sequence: TGTGCCAGCAGACGACCGGGGGGGTTTTTGGTCGATGAGCAGTTCTTC.

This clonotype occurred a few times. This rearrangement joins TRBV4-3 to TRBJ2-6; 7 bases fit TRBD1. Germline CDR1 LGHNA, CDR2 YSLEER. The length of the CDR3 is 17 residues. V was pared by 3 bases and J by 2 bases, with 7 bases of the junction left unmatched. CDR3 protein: CASSQGVGTAGANVLTF. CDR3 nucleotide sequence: TGCGCCAGCAGCCAGGGGGTAGGGACAGCTGGGGCCAACGTCCTGACTTTC.

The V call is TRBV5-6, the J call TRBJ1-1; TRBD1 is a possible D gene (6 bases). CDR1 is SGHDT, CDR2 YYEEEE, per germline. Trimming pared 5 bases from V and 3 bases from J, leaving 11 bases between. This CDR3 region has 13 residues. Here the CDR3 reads CASRPRGYTEAFF. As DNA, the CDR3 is TGTGCCAGCAGACCCAGGGGTTACACTGAAGCTTTCTTT. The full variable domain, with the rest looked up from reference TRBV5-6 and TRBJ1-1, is DAGVTQSPTHLIKTRGQQVTLRCSPKSGHDTVSWYQQALGQGPQFIFQYYEEEERQRGNFPDRFSGHQFPNYSSELNVNALLLGDSALYLCASRPRGYTEAFFGQGTRLTVV.

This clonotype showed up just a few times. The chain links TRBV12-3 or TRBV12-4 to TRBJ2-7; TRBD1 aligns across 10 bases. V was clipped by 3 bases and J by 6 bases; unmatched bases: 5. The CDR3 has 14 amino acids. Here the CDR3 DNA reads TGTGCCAGCAGTTTTGGACAGGGGGTTCTCGAGCAGTACGTC. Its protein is CASSFGQGVLEQYV.

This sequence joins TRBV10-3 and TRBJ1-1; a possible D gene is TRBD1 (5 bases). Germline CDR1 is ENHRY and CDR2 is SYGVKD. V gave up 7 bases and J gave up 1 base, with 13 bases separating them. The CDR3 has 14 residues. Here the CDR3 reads CAITGVGKNTEAFF. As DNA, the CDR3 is TGTGCCATCACGGGGGTGGGCAAGAACACTGAAGCTTTCTTT.

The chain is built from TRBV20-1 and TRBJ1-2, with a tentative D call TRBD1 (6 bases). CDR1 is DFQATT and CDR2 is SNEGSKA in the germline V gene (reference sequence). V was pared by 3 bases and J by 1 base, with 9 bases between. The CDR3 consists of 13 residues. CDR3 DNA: TGCAGTGCTAGGTACAGGGTTAACTATGGCTACACCTTC. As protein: CSARYRVNYGYTF.

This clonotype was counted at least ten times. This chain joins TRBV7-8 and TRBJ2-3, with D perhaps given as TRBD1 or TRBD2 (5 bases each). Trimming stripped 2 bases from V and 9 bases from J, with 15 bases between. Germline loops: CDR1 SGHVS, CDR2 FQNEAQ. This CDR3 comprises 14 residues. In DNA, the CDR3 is TGTGCCAGCAGCTTAAGTGGGGGTCTAGGCACGCAGTATTTT. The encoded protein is CASSLSGGLGTQYF.

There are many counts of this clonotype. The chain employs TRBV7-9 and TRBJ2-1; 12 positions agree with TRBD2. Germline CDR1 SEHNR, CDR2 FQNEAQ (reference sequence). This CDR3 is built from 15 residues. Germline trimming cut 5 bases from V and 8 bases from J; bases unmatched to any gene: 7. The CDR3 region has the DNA TGTGCCAGCAGCCCTGCTAGCGGGGGGGCCGATGAGCAGTTCTTC. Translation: CASSPASGGADEQFF.

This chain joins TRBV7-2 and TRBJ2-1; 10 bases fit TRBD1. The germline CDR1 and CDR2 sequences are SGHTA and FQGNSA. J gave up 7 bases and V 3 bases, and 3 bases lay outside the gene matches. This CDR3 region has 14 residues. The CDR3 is CASSFRQGANEQFF. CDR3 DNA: TGTGCCAGCAGCTTCCGACAGGGGGCAAATGAGCAGTTCTTC.

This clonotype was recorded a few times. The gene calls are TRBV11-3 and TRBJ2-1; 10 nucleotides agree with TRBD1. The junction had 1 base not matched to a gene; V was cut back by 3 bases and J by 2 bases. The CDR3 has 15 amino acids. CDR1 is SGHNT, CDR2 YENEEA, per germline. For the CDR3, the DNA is TGTGCCAGCAGCTTGACAGGGGGCACCTACAATGAGCAGTTCTTC. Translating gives CASSLTGGTYNEQFF.